Presented here are 8 T cell receptor beta chains from one specimen sequenced in a study of neurological immune-mediated disorders. TCRdb ran MiXCR on the 5' RACE reads and lists one entry per CDR3 protein. The table shows tens of thousands of distinct CDR3 sequences, with around 5.8% occurring only once. Sequencing used CD4+ T cells from blood. These receptor sequences come from a young woman with multiple sclerosis.

This clonotype was observed many times. This chain joins TRBV10-3 and TRBJ1-1; D is unresolved. This CDR3 spans 13 amino acids. Germline V gene data show CDR1 as ENHRY and CDR2 as SYGVKD. The V and J ends lost 6 bases and 1 base respectively, with 9 bases between them. CDR3 loop: CAISAGSNTEAFF. The CDR3 DNA is TGTGCCATCAGCGCCGGGTCGAACACTGAAGCTTTCTTT.

This clonotype was seen at least ten times. The V call is TRBV5-1, the J call TRBJ2-6; the D is unclear. Germline assignment: CDR1 SGHRS and CDR2 YFSETQ. The CDR3 contains 18 residues. Trimming shortened V by 7 bases and J by 2 bases, and 22 bases separated the two germline ends. The CDR3 coding sequence is TGCGCCAGCGGCCTGATCCTCCCCGGTGGGACTGGGGCCAACGTCCTGACTTTC. It is translated as CASGLILPGGTGANVLTF.

This clonotype was picked up many times. V and J are TRBV5-1 and TRBJ2-1; a weak D match, TRBD2 (5 bases). Germline V gives CDR1 SGHRS, CDR2 YFSETQ. V lost 3 bases to trimming and J lost 3 bases, with 16 bases between them. The length of the CDR3 is 16 residues. The CDR3 DNA reads TGCGCCAGCAGCTCTCCCCTTGAGGGATACTACAATGAGCAGTTCTTC. Translated: CASSSPLEGYYNEQFF.

This clonotype was seen repeatedly, ten times or more. The chain carries TRBV2 and TRBJ2-7; the match to TRBD2 covers 10 bases. The V gene end was trimmed by 2 bases and the J gene end by 5 bases; junction bases not matched to a gene: 6. In germline, CDR1 is SNHLY, CDR2 FYNNEI. CDR3 size: 15 residues. The CDR3 reads CASSEPLAGEDEQYV. Written as DNA, the CDR3 is TGTGCCAGCAGTGAACCCCTAGCGGGAGAGGACGAGCAGTACGTC.

This clonotype has more than one count but fewer than ten. The rearrangement links TRBV2 to TRBJ1-2; D is undetermined. Looked up from germline, CDR1 is SNHLY and CDR2 is FYNNEI. The CDR3 has 15 amino acids. Trimming cost V 5 bases and J 0 bases, with 13 bases left between them. Here the CDR3 DNA reads TGTGCCAGCAGTCCATCCAGAGTGACTAACTATGGCTACACCTTC. Amino acid sequence: CASSPSRVTNYGYTF.

In its sample, this clonotype was seen many times. This chain connects TRBV20-1 to TRBJ2-1, with 8 bases lining up with TRBD2. Germline loops: CDR1 DFQATT, CDR2 SNEGSKA (reference sequence). This CDR3 has 16 residues. The ends lost 2 bases at V and 9 bases at J; junction bases unmatched: 15. CDR3 bases: TGCAGTGCTAGATTTTCCCCCAGCGGGAGCTCTGGTGAGCAGTTCTTC. Protein product: CSARFSPSGSSGEQFF.

This clonotype has at least ten counts. The chain recombines TRBV4-3 with TRBJ2-5, with D tentatively TRBD2 (6 bases). The germline V gene encodes CDR1 LGHNA and CDR2 YSLEER. The CDR3 sequence is 16 residues long. Trimming stripped 4 bases from V and 5 bases from J, with 20 bases between. CDR3 coding DNA: TGCGCCAGCAGCCCCGGGGTAGATCACCGGGAGGAGACCCAGTACTTC. Its protein product is CASSPGVDHREETQYF.

This clonotype was counted ten times or more. The CDR3 DNA reads TGTGCCAGCAGCCGAGACCCGGGACAGGGGGCTGGAGGCTACACCTTC. Translating it yields CASSRDPGQGAGGYTF. V gene TRBV7-9 combines with J gene TRBJ1-2; 12 nucleotides line up with TRBD1. Germline V gives CDR1 SEHNR, CDR2 FQNEAQ (reference sequence). The CDR3 runs to 16 residues. After removal of 5 bases from V and 8 bases from J, the junction contained 12 bases not matched to a gene.